A single sample is the source of the 26 T cell receptor beta chains below, sequenced in a study of T-cell reconstitution after alpha-beta-depleted transplantation in children. Molecular barcoding with unique molecular identifiers was used for the TCRbeta library. TCRdb re-called the PCR reads through MiXCR, storing one row per CDR3 protein. This table has around 480,000 distinct CDR3 sequences, over 25% appearing once. The sequencing here drew on PBMCs from the stem cell graft donor, taken from the stem cell graft. These receptors were collected from a human donor who donated a stem cell graft to a child with aplastic anemia.

The sample holds many counts of this clonotype. V is TRBV20-1 and J is TRBJ1-1; D is unresolved. CDR1 is DFQATT, CDR2 SNEGSKA, per germline (reference sequence). V shed 2 bases and J shed 0 bases, with 1 base lying between them. This CDR3 spans 11 amino acids. In DNA form, the CDR3 reads TGCAGTGCTAGATTGAACACTGAAGCTTTCTTT. Its protein product is CSARLNTEAFF.

The gene calls are TRBV5-6 and TRBJ2-7; D is undetermined. This CDR3 is 11 amino acids long. Looked up from germline, CDR1 is SGHDT and CDR2 is YYEEEE. Deletions cut 1 base from V and 5 bases from J, with 4 bases between. CDR3 residues: CASSLWDEQYV. The DNA of the CDR3 is TGTGCCAGCAGCTTGTGGGACGAGCAGTACGTC.

V and J are TRBV5-5 and TRBJ1-1; no firm D call. V was pared by 2 bases and J by 0 bases, with 8 bases between. The CDR3 is made up of 14 amino acids. In germline, CDR1 is SGHKS, CDR2 YYEKEE (reference sequence). CDR3: CASSFSVLNTEAFF. Written as DNA, the CDR3 is TGTGCCAGCAGCTTTTCCGTCTTGAACACTGAAGCTTTCTTT.

This clonotype was observed a handful of times. The chain couples TRBV6-4 to TRBJ2-3, with D tentatively TRBD2 (6 bases). Germline CDR1 reads MRHNA; CDR2 reads SNTAGT. Between the trimmed V and J ends, which lost 2 bases and 4 bases, there was a span of 16 bases. The CDR3 is made up of 16 amino acids. The CDR3 DNA sequence: TGTGCCAGCAGTGACGACCCATTCGGGAGCGCAGATACGCAGTATTTT. Protein: CASSDDPFGSADTQYF.

This clonotype was counted only a few times. The V and J genes are TRBV28 and TRBJ2-5; a possible D gene is TRBD2 (6 bases). The ends were cut back, 4 bases at V and 1 base at J, with 13 bases in the middle. The germline gives CDR1 MDHEN, CDR2 SYDVKM. The CDR3 extends over 15 amino acids. The DNA for the CDR3 is TGTGCCAGCAGTTCATCGAGACTAGTCCAAGAGACCCAGTACTTC. Translating gives CASSSSRLVQETQYF.

The chain links TRBV10-3 to TRBJ2-5; 7 bases map to TRBD2. Looked up from germline, CDR1 is ENHRY and CDR2 is SYGVKD. This CDR3 has 12 amino acids. Trimming took 6 bases from V and 4 from J; bases not matched to a gene: 2. Here the CDR3 reads CAISGGTETQYF. For the CDR3, the DNA is TGTGCCATCAGCGGGGGGACAGAGACCCAGTACTTC.

This sequence joins TRBV7-9 and TRBJ2-7; possible D gene TRBD2, 5 bases. CDR1 and CDR2 from the germline V gene are SEHNR and FQNEAQ (reference sequence). Trimming took off 2 bases at V and 6 bases at J, with 11 bases between the two ends. The length of the CDR3 is 13 residues. The CDR3: CASSLTGVGEQYF. CDR3 in DNA: TGTGCCAGCAGCTTAACCGGGGTGGGCGAGCAGTACTTC.

The chain joins TRBV20-1 to TRBJ1-2, with 7 bases that match TRBD1. V dropped 1 base and J dropped 7; count of bases not matched to a gene: 12. This CDR3 region has 15 residues. The germline gives CDR1 DFQATT, CDR2 SNEGSKA (reference sequence). The CDR3 is CSARGETGRSSGYTF. The CDR3 bases are TGCAGTGCTAGAGGAGAGACAGGGCGATCGTCTGGCTACACCTTC.

The CDR3 loop reads CASSRLISPNYGYTF. The CDR3 region has the DNA TGTGCCAGCAGCCGGCTGATCAGTCCTAACTATGGCTACACCTTC. The chain recombines TRBV9 with TRBJ1-2; D gene unclear. CDR3 length: 15 amino acids. CDR1 is SGDLS and CDR2 is YYNGEE in the germline V gene. Trimming removed 4 bases from V and 0 bases from J, with 13 bases in between.

This sequence joins TRBV5-1 and TRBJ2-7, with D perhaps matching TRBD1 (6 bases). The CDR3 length is 14 residues. CDR1 SGHRS and CDR2 YFSETQ come from the germline V gene. V shed 3 bases and J shed 5 bases, with 15 bases lying between them. CDR3 DNA sequence: TGCGCCAGCAGCTCAGACAGGTTGAGGGACGAGCAGTACTTC. It specifies CASSSDRLRDEQYF.

The chain links TRBV14 to TRBJ1-2, with 7 bases identical to TRBD1. Germline assignment: CDR1 SGHDN and CDR2 FVKESK. With V trimmed by 1 base and J by 7 bases, 6 bases remained unmatched. This CDR3 has 14 residues. The CDR3 reads CASSQVDRAGGYTF. In DNA, the CDR3 is TGTGCCAGCAGCCAAGTCGACAGGGCGGGTGGCTACACCTTC.

This clonotype was picked up a small number of times. This sequence joins TRBV20-1 and TRBJ1-1; D remains ambiguous. The CDR3 has 13 residues. V was pared by 0 bases and J by 0 bases, with 5 bases between. Germline V lookup: CDR1 DFQATT, CDR2 SNEGSKA (reference sequence). The CDR3 here is CSAREGMNTEAFF. DNA for the CDR3: TGCAGTGCTAGAGAGGGCATGAACACTGAAGCTTTCTTT.

Only a few counts were recorded for this clonotype. This sequence joins TRBV10-3 and TRBJ2-7; TRBD2 is a possible D gene (7 bases). This CDR3 comprises 14 residues. V lost 8 bases and J lost 2, with 16 bases in between. CDR1 is ENHRY, CDR2 SYGVKD, per germline. This chain's CDR3 is CAIGGAGATYEQYF. The CDR3 coding sequence is TGTGCCATCGGGGGGGCGGGGGCAACCTACGAGCAGTACTTC.

The chain employs TRBV12-2 and TRBJ2-7; TRBD2, the D gene given by the table, was not confirmed from the DNA. TRBV12-2 is noted as a pseudogene. The CDR3 contains 18 residues. The CDR3 nucleotides read TGTGCAAGTCGCTCCACTGCAAAACTAGCGGAGCTCCCCTACGAGCAGTACTTC. Protein product: CASRSTAKLAELPYEQYF.

This clonotype was picked up many times. CDR3 residues: CASSPAASSGNTIYF. The CDR3 DNA follows: TGTGCCAGCAGCCCGGCGGCCTCCTCTGGAAACACCATATATTTT. The rearrangement links TRBV5-5 to TRBJ1-3; D call uncertain. The V gene's germline CDR1 is SGHKS and CDR2 YYEKEE (reference sequence). V was cut by 4 bases and J by 0 bases, with 11 bases left in between. The CDR3 contains 15 residues.

This CDR3 is CASSSSASGSSYNEQFF. The DNA for the CDR3 is TGTGCCAGCAGCTCATCGGCTAGCGGGAGCTCCTACAATGAGCAGTTCTTC. The chain uses TRBV7-9 and TRBJ2-1, with 10 bases matching TRBD2. The CDR3 extends over 17 amino acids. V trimming: 4 bases; J trimming: 0 bases; junction bases outside the gene matches: 6. Looked up from germline, CDR1 is SEHNR and CDR2 is FQNEAQ (reference sequence).

The rearrangement links TRBV20-1 to TRBJ1-1; D might be TRBD1 (6 bases). V dropped 0 bases and J dropped 0 bases, with 11 bases sitting between them. From germline, CDR1 is DFQATT and CDR2 SNEGSKA (reference sequence). The CDR3 extends over 15 amino acids. The CDR3 region has the DNA TGCAGTGCTAGAGAAGGCAGGGGAATGAACACTGAAGCTTTCTTT. It yields the protein CSAREGRGMNTEAFF.

This clonotype has a count of ten or more. The chain combines TRBV18 with TRBJ1-6; 8 nucleotides agree with TRBD1. There are 15 residues in the CDR3. From germline, CDR1 is KGHSH and CDR2 LQKENI. The trim removed 4 bases at V and 9 bases at J, leaving 8 bases unmatched. Here the CDR3 reads CASSRTSGGSSPLHF. As DNA, the CDR3 is TGTGCCAGCTCACGGACTTCAGGGGGCAGTTCACCCCTCCACTTT.

This clonotype was detected many times. The V and J genes are TRBV20-1 and TRBJ2-1; 7 bases agree with TRBD1. The CDR3 sequence is 14 residues long. With V trimmed by 5 bases and J by 6 bases, 10 bases remained unmatched. Germline CDR1 is DFQATT and CDR2 is SNEGSKA (reference sequence). Here the CDR3 reads CSAHDRDISNEQFF. The CDR3 DNA reads as TGCAGTGCTCACGACAGGGATATCTCCAATGAGCAGTTCTTC.

Here the CDR3 DNA reads TGCGCCAGCAGCCAATATACCGGGAACATCCCGGGTGAGCAGTTCTTC. This encodes CASSQYTGNIPGEQFF. The gene calls are TRBV4-3 and TRBJ2-1; D is possibly TRBD2 (5 bases). Between the trimmed V and J ends, which lost 2 bases and 9 bases, there was a span of 20 bases. The length of the CDR3 is 16 residues. Germline V gene sequence: CDR1 LGHNA, CDR2 YSLEER.

This clonotype showed up just a few times. The chain links TRBV20-1 to TRBJ2-2; no reliable D call. With 6 bases removed from V and 5 bases from J, the gap between germline ends came to 7 bases. The CDR3 runs 11 residues. Germline values: CDR1 DFQATT, CDR2 SNEGSKA (reference sequence). The CDR3 DNA reads TGCAGTGCGCTAAAAACCGGGGAGCTGTTTTTT. This sequence encodes CSALKTGELFF.

The chain is built from TRBV19 and TRBJ2-5; no firm D call. Looked up from germline, CDR1 is LNHDA and CDR2 is SQIVND (reference sequence). Trimming took 10 bases from V and 1 from J, leaving 19 bases between them. The CDR3 totals 15 residues. This CDR3 reads CATTLGASPQETQYF. The CDR3 coding sequence is TGTGCCACCACCCTGGGTGCGTCTCCCCAAGAGACCCAGTACTTC.

This chain links TRBV4-3 with TRBJ2-7; D not resolved. Germline CDR1 and CDR2: LGHNA and YSLEER. The CDR3 loop spans 16 amino acids. V lost 0 bases, J lost 4 bases, and 16 bases lay in between. The CDR3 DNA sequence: TGCGCCAGCAGCCAAGATATTTACTTGGCCGGTTACGAGCAGTACTTC. As protein: CASSQDIYLAGYEQYF.

CDR3 loop: CASRPGAYYEKLFF. As DNA, the CDR3 is TGTGCCAGCAGGCCCGGGGCTTATTATGAAAAACTGTTTTTT. The chain has TRBV28 and TRBJ1-4, with D perhaps matching TRBD1 (5 bases). V lost 6 bases and J lost 6, with 14 bases in between. CDR1 is MDHEN and CDR2 is SYDVKM in the germline V gene. This CDR3 has 14 residues.

This clonotype was counted only a few times. V usage is TRBV6-2 or TRBV6-3 and J usage is TRBJ2-4; D unresolved. Trimming pared 2 bases from V and 0 bases from J, leaving 17 bases between. Germline V gene lookup returns CDR1 MNHEY and CDR2 SVGEGT. The CDR3 has 18 amino acids. CDR3 coding DNA: TGTGCCAGCAGTTACGGGGTACGGCGGATCCTAGCCAAAAACATTCAGTACTTC. Translation gives CASSYGVRRILAKNIQYF.

CDR3 protein: CASKQGGVNTEAFF. The CDR3 DNA is TGCGCCAGCAAACAAGGAGGGGTGAACACTGAAGCTTTCTTT. This chain connects TRBV5-1 to TRBJ1-1, with TRBD1 as a possible D gene (5 bases). The CDR3 runs to 14 residues. From germline, CDR1 is SGHRS and CDR2 YFSETQ. V was trimmed by 6 bases and J by 0 bases, leaving 12 bases between them.